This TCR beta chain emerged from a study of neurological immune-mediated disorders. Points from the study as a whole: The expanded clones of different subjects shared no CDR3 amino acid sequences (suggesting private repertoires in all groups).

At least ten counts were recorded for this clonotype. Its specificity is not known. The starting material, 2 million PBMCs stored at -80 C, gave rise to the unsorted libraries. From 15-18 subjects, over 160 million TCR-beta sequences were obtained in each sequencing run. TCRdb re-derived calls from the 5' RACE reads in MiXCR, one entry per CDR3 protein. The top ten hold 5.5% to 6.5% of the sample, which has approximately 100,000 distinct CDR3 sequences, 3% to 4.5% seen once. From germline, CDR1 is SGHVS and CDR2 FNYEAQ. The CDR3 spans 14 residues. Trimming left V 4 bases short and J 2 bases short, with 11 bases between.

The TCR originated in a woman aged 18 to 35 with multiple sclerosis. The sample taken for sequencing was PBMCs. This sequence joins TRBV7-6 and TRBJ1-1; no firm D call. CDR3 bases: TGTGCCAGCAGCTCGGCCGAGGGTAACACTGAAGCTTTCTTT. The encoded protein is CASSSAEGNTEAFF.